The 29 T cell receptor beta chains below come from one sample, sequenced in a study of shared clonotypes between healthy human individuals. Sequencing used immunoSEQ multiplex PCR; TCRdb keeps in-frame clones, though not all of them. The repertoire holds nearly 1,000,000 clones, with approximately 76% as singletons. The sequencing sample was made of memory CD4+ T cells sorted from blood. Subset of the sample: CD45RA-negative fraction. These TCRs come from a man younger than 35 in good health.

The gene calls are TRBV10-3 and TRBJ2-7; a weak D match, TRBD2 (5 bases). CDR1 ENHRY and CDR2 SYGVKD come from the germline V gene. The CDR3 spans 15 residues. V gave up 3 bases and J gave up 3 bases, with 15 bases separating them. The CDR3, as DNA: TGTGCCATCAGTGATGGGAGCCCCTCCGTCTACGAGCAGTACTTC. Its translation is CAISDGSPSVYEQYF.

The genes are TRBV6-5 and TRBJ2-7; D uncertain. Per the germline V gene, CDR1 is MNHEY and CDR2 is SVGAGI. The CDR3 length is 11 residues. The germline V and J ends were trimmed by 7 bases and 5 bases, with 9 bases remaining between them. CDR3 residues: CASTWYDEQYF. CDR3 in DNA: TGTGCCAGCACCTGGTACGACGAGCAGTACTTC.

The gene calls are TRBV7-9 and TRBJ2-3; possibly TRBD1 or TRBD2 for D (5 bases each). The V gene's germline CDR1 is SEHNR and CDR2 FQNEAQ (reference sequence). V lost 5 bases to trimming and J lost 6 bases, with 18 bases between them. This CDR3 is 15 amino acids long. The CDR3 DNA reads TGTGCCAGCAGCGATCTCCGGGACGCCGGGGATACGCAGTATTTT. Amino acids: CASSDLRDAGDTQYF. Variable domain in full (rest from reference TRBV7-9 and TRBJ2-3): DTGVSQNPRHKITKRGQNVTFRCDPISEHNRLYWYRQTLGQGPEFLTYFQNEAQLEKSRLLSDRFSAERPKGSFSTLEIQRTEQGDSAMYLCASSDLRDAGDTQYFGPGTRLTVL.

The rearrangement links TRBV2 to TRBJ2-1; tentative D call: TRBD1 (5 bases). CDR1 and CDR2 from the germline V gene are SNHLY and FYNNEI. The CDR3 has 13 amino acids. The ends were cut back, 7 bases at V and 4 bases at J, with 11 bases in the middle. The CDR3 coding sequence is TGTGCCAGCACGTTTGACAGATACAATGAGCAGTTCTTC. Its protein is CASTFDRYNEQFF.

This clone was found many times. The chain has TRBV5-5 and TRBJ1-1; D is possibly TRBD1 (5 bases). The V gene lost 5 bases and the J gene lost 2 bases, with 16 bases spanning the gap. Germline V gives CDR1 SGHKS, CDR2 YYEKEE (reference sequence). This CDR3 is 15 amino acids long. CDR3 DNA sequence: TGTGCCAGCAGAATAACCCCGACAGTAAACACTGAAGCTTTCTTT. Protein product: CASRITPTVNTEAFF.

V usage is TRBV19 and J usage is TRBJ2-2; 7 bases fit TRBD1. This CDR3 contains 15 residues. Trimming at V came to 6 bases and at J to 5 bases, leaving 9 bases not matched to a gene. CDR1 is LNHDA and CDR2 is SQIVND in the germline V gene (reference sequence). DNA of the CDR3: TGTGCCAGTAGCTCCGGACAGGCACTGACCGGGGAGCTGTTTTTT. It yields the protein CASSSGQALTGELFF.

The V call is TRBV10-2, the J call TRBJ2-2; D remains ambiguous. The CDR3 spans 14 residues. The V gene's germline CDR1 is WSHSY and CDR2 SAAADI. Trimming took 6 bases from V and 0 from J, leaving 8 bases between them. CDR3 coding DNA: TGCGCCAGCAGCTTACAAGCGAACACCGGGGAGCTGTTTTTT. It yields the protein CASSLQANTGELFF.

The chain employs TRBV10-3 and TRBJ1-3, with 8 bases lining up with TRBD1. Trimming at V came to 3 bases and at J to 4 bases, leaving 5 bases not matched to a gene. Germline V gene data show CDR1 as ENHRY and CDR2 as SYGVKD. CDR3 length equals 15 residues. The CDR3 reads CAISDQGAVGNTIYF. CDR3 coding DNA: TGTGCCATCAGTGATCAGGGGGCGGTAGGAAACACCATATATTTT.

The rearrangement links TRBV9 to TRBJ2-7; 11 nucleotides match TRBD1. The junction had 12 bases not matched to a gene; V was cut back by 4 bases and J by 6 bases. The germline gives CDR1 SGDLS, CDR2 YYNGEE. This CDR3 is built from 16 residues. The CDR3 bases are TGTGCCAGCAGCCCCCAAGGTGGACAGGGGGCATTCGAGCAGTACTTC. Encoded protein: CASSPQGGQGAFEQYF.

Regarding this clone: This sample includes further DNA sequences coding for the same CDR3. The genes are TRBV6-5 and TRBJ1-3; perhaps TRBD1 as D (6 bases). CDR1 is MNHEY, CDR2 SVGAGI, per germline. V was trimmed by 0 bases and J by 0 bases, leaving 9 bases between them. The length of the CDR3 is 16 residues. The CDR3: CASSYSTGTSGNTIYF. CDR3 nucleotide sequence: TGTGCCAGCAGTTACTCCACAGGGACCTCTGGAAACACCATATATTTT.

In DNA, the CDR3 is TGTGCCTGGAGTAGGTCCAGCACAGATACGCAGTATTTT. Protein: CAWSRSSTDTQYF. The rearrangement joins TRBV30 to TRBJ2-3; no clear D gene. The CDR3 extends over 13 amino acids. The V gene's germline CDR1 is GTSNPN and CDR2 SVGIG (reference sequence). The V end was cut by 2 bases, the J end by 0 bases, with 6 bases between.

This chain joins TRBV10-3 and TRBJ1-2, with D possibly being TRBD1 (5 bases). The CDR3 sequence is 11 residues long. Trimming pared 2 bases from V and 9 bases from J, leaving 7 bases between. Germline loops: CDR1 ENHRY, CDR2 SYGVKD. The chain's CDR3 is CAISERGSYTF. The CDR3, as DNA: TGTGCCATCAGTGAGAGGGGTAGCTACACCTTC.

The CDR3 DNA reads TGTGCCTGGAGTAGGCAGGGGGCTCTTGGGGCCAACGTCCTGACTTTC. Translation: CAWSRQGALGANVLTF. V is TRBV30 and J is TRBJ2-6; the match to TRBD1 covers 8 bases. Germline V lookup: CDR1 GTSNPN, CDR2 SVGIG (reference sequence). V gave up 2 bases and J gave up 3 bases; unmatched junction bases: 6. The CDR3 is made up of 16 amino acids. The full variable domain, with the rest looked up from reference TRBV30 and TRBJ2-6, is SQTIHQWPATLVQPVGSPLSLECTVEGTSNPNLYWYRQAAGRGLQLLFYSVGIGQISSEVPQNLSASRPQDRQFILSSKKLLLSDSGFYLCAWSRQGALGANVLTFGAGSRLTVL.

The chain is built from TRBV6-6 and TRBJ2-7; 7 bases fit TRBD1. The V gene's germline CDR1 is MNHNY and CDR2 SVGAGI (reference sequence). The CDR3 consists of 15 residues. V dropped 6 bases and J dropped 2; count of bases not matched to a gene: 10. The CDR3 DNA reads TGTGCCAGCAGCCAGGGGGACGTTGGTCCCTACGAGCAGTACTTC. Amino acids: CASSQGDVGPYEQYF.

The J gene is TRBJ1-1, the V gene TRBV7-2; D perhaps matches TRBD1 (5 bases). Germline V gene sequence: CDR1 SGHTA, CDR2 FQGNSA. V gave up 11 bases and J gave up 1 base, with 17 bases separating them. This CDR3 comprises 14 residues. The CDR3 nucleotides are TGTGCCCTATCACAGGAGGAACAGAACACTGAAGCTTTCTTT. Protein: CALSQEEQNTEAFF.

For this clone: A junction end diverges from the germline sequence, so it may reflect a read error. Other DNA variants within this sample encode the same CDR3. V usage is TRBV4-1 and J usage is TRBJ2-7; a possible D gene is TRBD1 (5 bases). Germline lookup yields CDR1 MGHRA and CDR2 YSYEKL. This CDR3 contains 13 residues. The CDR3 DNA sequence: TGCGCCAGCAGCGAACGACAGTTTTACGAGCAGTACTTT. Protein sequence: CASSERQFYEQYF.

This clone was observed a single time. The genes are TRBV27 and TRBJ1-5, with 9 bases identical to TRBD1. The CDR3 length is 14 residues. The J segment lost 6 bases and the V segment lost 5 bases, leaving 5 bases of the junction unmatched. CDR1 and CDR2 (germline): MNHEY, SMNVEV (reference sequence). CDR3 sequence reads: CASSRGQGFQPQHF. The CDR3, as DNA: TGTGCCAGCAGTAGGGGACAGGGATTTCAGCCCCAGCATTTT.

The chain couples TRBV19 to TRBJ2-7; 7 bases align to TRBD1. Losses at the gene ends were 7 bases for V and 0 bases for J; bases not matched to a gene: 6. Germline V gene lookup returns CDR1 LNHDA and CDR2 SQIVND (reference sequence). The CDR3 covers 14 residues. CDR3 amino acids: CASTPQGFSYEQYF. CDR3 coding DNA: TGTGCCAGTACCCCACAGGGGTTCTCCTACGAGCAGTACTTC.

This clone came up once. This chain uses TRBV6-6 with TRBJ2-2; TRBD1 aligns across 7 bases. Germline CDR1 and CDR2: MNHNY and SVGAGI (reference sequence). V lost 6 bases, J lost 5 bases, and 6 bases stayed unmatched. The CDR3 runs 14 residues. DNA for the CDR3: TGTGCCAGCAGGCCCGGGACAGAGACCGGGGAGCTGTTTTTT. Translated, it gives CASRPGTETGELFF.

The rearrangement joins TRBV5-4 to TRBJ2-5; TRBD2 matches 9 bases. The junction had 4 bases not matched to a gene; V was cut back by 2 bases and J by 5 bases. Germline CDR1 is SGHNT and CDR2 is YYREEE (reference sequence). The length of the CDR3 is 14 residues. CDR3 nucleotide sequence: TGTGCCAGCAGCTTAAGCGGGGGGAGGGAGACCCAGTACTTC. This encodes CASSLSGGRETQYF.

On this clone itself: Other DNA variants within this sample encode the same CDR3. CDR3 sequence reads: CASSQGRVYEQYF. CDR3 sequence (DNA): TGTGCCAGCAGCCAGGGCAGGGTTTACGAGCAGTACTTC. V and J are TRBV14 and TRBJ2-7; TRBD1 is a possible D gene (5 bases). This CDR3 has 13 residues. V lost 3 bases and J 4 bases, leaving 10 bases between the germline ends. Germline V gene lookup returns CDR1 SGHDN and CDR2 FVKESK.

A word on this clone: At the DNA level, this CDR3 is encoded by other sequences in the same sample as well. The V gene is TRBV7-2, the J gene TRBJ1-2; TRBD1 might be the D (6 bases). There are 15 residues in the CDR3. The V end was cut by 0 bases, the J end by 2 bases, with 10 bases between. Germline assignment: CDR1 SGHTA and CDR2 FQGNSA. The CDR3 DNA reads TGTGCCAGCAGCTTAGCGGGGGCCTCAAACTATGGCTACACCTTC. Protein: CASSLAGASNYGYTF.

The chain recombines TRBV5-6 with TRBJ2-3; D is unclear. Per germline, CDR1 SGHDT and CDR2 YYEEEE. There are 15 residues in the CDR3. The germline V and J ends were trimmed by 0 bases and 0 bases, with 8 bases remaining between them. CDR3 sequence: CASSLVPASTDTQYF. The CDR3, as DNA: TGTGCCAGCAGCTTGGTTCCCGCGAGCACAGATACGCAGTATTTT.

Turning to this clone: Additional DNA sequences in this sample encode the identical CDR3. The genes are TRBV6-1 and TRBJ2-7, with D perhaps given as TRBD1 or TRBD2 (5 bases each). Per the germline V gene, CDR1 is MNHNS and CDR2 is SASEGT. This CDR3 is built from 15 residues. Deletions cut 3 bases from V and 3 bases from J, with 15 bases between. CDR3: CASSEMGTGGYEQYF. Here the CDR3 DNA reads TGTGCCAGCAGTGAGATGGGCACAGGAGGCTACGAGCAGTACTTC.

This clone turned up a few times. The V and J genes are TRBV10-1 and TRBJ1-5; no definite D call. CDR1 WNHNN and CDR2 SYGVQD come from the germline V gene (reference sequence). V dropped 3 bases and J dropped 6 bases, with 6 bases sitting between them. The CDR3 totals 12 residues. CDR3 bases: TGCGCCAGCAGTGACTCTTCTCAGCCCCAGCATTTT. It specifies CASSDSSQPQHF.

V usage is TRBV6-4 and J usage is TRBJ1-3, with D hard to call. Germline V gene lookup returns CDR1 MRHNA and CDR2 SNTAGT. V gave up 5 bases and J gave up 6 bases, with 5 bases separating them. The CDR3 loop spans 11 amino acids. The CDR3 loop is CASSLENTIYF. The CDR3 bases are TGTGCCAGCAGTTTGGAAAACACCATATATTTT.

The chain joins TRBV18 to TRBJ2-5; 7 nucleotides align to TRBD2. Trimming took 6 bases from V and 5 from J; bases not matched to a gene: 9. This CDR3 region has 14 residues. Germline V CDR1 and CDR2: KGHSH, LQKENI. Here the CDR3 DNA reads TGTGCCAGCTCCCCCCCCGGGAGGACGGAGACCCAGTACTTC. This gives the protein CASSPPGRTETQYF.

Notes on this clone: A much larger clone is a single base away; this may be a read error. The chain joins TRBV30 to TRBJ1-6; D ambiguous. V dropped 2 bases and J dropped 9 bases, with 17 bases sitting between them. Germline V gene lookup returns CDR1 GTSNPN and CDR2 SVGIG (reference sequence). The CDR3 is 15 amino acids. The CDR3 spells CAWSRNLFDSSPLHF. CDR3 in DNA: TGTGCCTGGAGTAGGAATCTGTTTGATAGTTCACCCCTCCACTTT.

This rearrangement joins TRBV2 to TRBJ2-1; TRBD2 agrees at 14 bases. This CDR3 has 21 amino acids. Losses at the gene ends were 6 bases for V and 0 bases for J; bases not matched to a gene: 16. Germline V gene data show CDR1 as SNHLY and CDR2 as FYNNEI. The CDR3 DNA follows: TGTGCCAGCAGGCCCTCCCTGACTAGCGGGGGGGCCGGAAGCTCCTACAATGAGCAGTTCTTC. Residues: CASRPSLTSGGAGSSYNEQFF.